This TCR beta chain stems from a study of beta chain features in type 1 diabetes. General study findings and limits: Shorter TCRB CDR3s, moderately but significantly so, marked every one of the four CD4+ subsets in Type 1 diabetes patients. A greater similarity of naive, central memory and Treg TCRB repertoires was seen among patients than among healthy donors.

Expressed TCRB transcripts got sequenced, as all isolated RNA was reverse transcribed. TCRdb keeps only in-frame clones here, not all; method: immunoSEQ multiplex PCR. Of over 700,000 clones listed, about 17% are singletons. CDR1 SGHTA and CDR2 FQGNSA come from the germline V gene. The germline V and J ends were trimmed by 6 bases and 5 bases, with 7 bases remaining between them. The CDR3 is 12 amino acids. About this clone: The target antigen is unknown.

The material sequenced was naive CD4+ T cells from blood. The clonotype originates from a woman under 30 in good health. The chain employs TRBV7-2 and TRBJ2-2; D gene uncertain. In DNA, the CDR3 is TGTGCCAGCAGACGGATGACCGGGGAGCTGTTTTTT. Its protein product is CASRRMTGELFF. Full variable domain (remainder filled in from reference TRBV7-2 and TRBJ2-2): GAGVSQSPSNKVTEKGKDVELRCDPISGHTALYWYRQSLGQGLEFLIYFQGNSAPDKSGLPSDRFSAERTGGSVSTLTIQRTQQEDSAVYLCASRRMTGELFFGEGSRLTVL.